A single T cell receptor (beta chain) is shown here with its context. When the RNA was reverse transcribed, random hexamers were used with an input of about 0.5 to 1 ug. TCRdb re-called the immunoSEQ multiplex PCR reads through MiXCR, storing one row per CDR3 protein. Of about 150,000 distinct CDR3 sequences listed, about 94% are singletons. It was negative isolation that provided the CD8+ and CD4+ T cells, whereas TEMRA cells were enriched by FACS. This sample is drawn from a study of CD8 T cells in Susac syndrome. Germline V gene lookup returns CDR1 SGHDN and CDR2 FVKESK. The germline V and J ends were trimmed by 5 bases and 7 bases, with 8 bases remaining between them. This CDR3 has 11 amino acids.

This clonotype was sampled from a human donor with multiple sclerosis. This sequence joins TRBV14 and TRBJ1-2; D perhaps matches TRBD1 (6 bases). The sequenced sample was CD8+ T cells from PBMCs. CDR3 in amino acids: CASSEGVGYTF. The CDR3 DNA sequence: TGTGCCAGCAGCGAGGGGGTTGGCTACACCTTC.